This T cell receptor beta chain is drawn from a study of T cell responses to AZD1222 COVID-19 vaccine. Sequencing was performed with immunoSEQ multiplex PCR; in TCRdb, only in-frame clones are kept and a portion is missing. The data contain approximately 150,000 clones, more than 70% of them seen just once; the ten biggest clones take up 1.5% to 2%. Germline CDR1 is LGHDT and CDR2 is YNNKEL (reference sequence). The junction had 9 bases not matched to a gene; V was cut back by 5 bases and J by 2 bases. CDR3 length: 17 residues. A word on this clone: No antigen is known for it.

Study-wide findings and caveats: Vaccine-associated CD4 TCRs ranged over spike, dominating at 160-218 and 743-854. White British ancestry dominated among donors, who included more females, and clonal diversity was possibly underestimated. Sampled repertoires all dated from after the peak T cell response.

The specimen comprised peripheral blood, sampled 28 days after the second AZD1222 dose. The source is an adult who received the AZD1222 COVID-19 vaccine. This sequence joins TRBV3-1 (or the pseudogene TRBV3-2) and TRBJ1-5; 10 nucleotides line up with TRBD1. The CDR3 region is CASSLEGGTGGNQPQHF. In DNA form, the CDR3 reads TGTGCCAGCAGCTTAGAGGGAGGGACAGGGGGCAATCAGCCCCAGCATTTT.